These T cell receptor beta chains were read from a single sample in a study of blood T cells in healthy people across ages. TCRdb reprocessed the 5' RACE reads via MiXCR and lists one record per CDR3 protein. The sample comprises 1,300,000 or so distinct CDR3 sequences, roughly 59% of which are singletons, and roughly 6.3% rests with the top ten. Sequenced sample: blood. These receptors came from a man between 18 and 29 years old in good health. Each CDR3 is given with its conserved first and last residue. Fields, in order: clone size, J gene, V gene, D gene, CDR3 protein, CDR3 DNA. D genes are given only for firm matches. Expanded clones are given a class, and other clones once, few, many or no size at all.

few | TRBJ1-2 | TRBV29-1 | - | CTDDGGDYGYTF | TGCACCGACGATGGAGGGGACTATGGCTACACCTTC
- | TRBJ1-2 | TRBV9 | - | CASSVGAGLESYTF | TGTGCCAGCAGCGTAGGGGCAGGCCTTGAGAGCTACACCTTC
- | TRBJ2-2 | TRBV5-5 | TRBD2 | CASSLELADPTGELFF | TGTGCCAGCAGCTTGGAACTAGCGGACCCCACCGGGGAGCTGTTTTTT
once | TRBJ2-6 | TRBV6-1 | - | CASSEQGISGANVLTF | TGTGCCAGCAGTGAACAGGGAATCTCTGGGGCCAACGTCCTGACTTTC
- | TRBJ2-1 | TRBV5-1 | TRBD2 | CASSLAVGRKEQFF | TGCGCCAGCAGCTTGGCGGTCGGGAGGAAGGAGCAGTTCTTC
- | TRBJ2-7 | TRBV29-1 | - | CSVEGGDYEQYF | TGCAGCGTTGAAGGCGGGGACTACGAGCAGTACTTC
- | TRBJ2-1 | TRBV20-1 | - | CSARAAESSYNEQFF | TGCAGTGCTAGGGCCGCTGAGAGCTCCTACAATGAGCAGTTCTTC
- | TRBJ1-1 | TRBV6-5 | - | CASSYGGGQTENTEAFF | TGTGCCAGCAGTTACGGCGGGGGGCAAACGGAGAACACTGAAGCTTTCTTT
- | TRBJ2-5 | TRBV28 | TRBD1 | CASSFWDRGQETQYF | TGTGCCAGCAGTTTTTGGGACAGGGGACAAGAGACCCAGTACTTC
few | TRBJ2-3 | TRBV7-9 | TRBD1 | CASSLTTGSTDTQYF | TGTGCCAGCAGCTTAACGACAGGGTCCACAGATACGCAGTATTTT
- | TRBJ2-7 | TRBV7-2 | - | CASNLEVLGSTYEQYF | TGTGCCAGCAACTTAGAGGTTCTGGGTTCTACCTACGAGCAGTACTTC
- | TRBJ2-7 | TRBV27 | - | CASSPNTGTTYEQYF | TGTGCCAGCAGCCCAAATACCGGGACAACCTACGAGCAGTACTTC
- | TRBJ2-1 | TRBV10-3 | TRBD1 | CAISEDRGTEQFF | TGTGCCATCAGTGAAGACAGGGGAACTGAGCAGTTCTTC
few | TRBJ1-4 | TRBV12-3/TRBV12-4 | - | CASSVGGAEKLFF | TGTGCCAGCAGTGTCGGGGGCGCCGAAAAACTGTTTTTT
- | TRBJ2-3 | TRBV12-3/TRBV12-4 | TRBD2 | CASSVSGSDSTDTQYF | TGTGCCAGCAGTGTCAGCGGGAGTGATAGCACAGATACGCAGTATTTT
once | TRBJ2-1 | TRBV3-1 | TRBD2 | CASSQARASGRASTHNEQFF | TGTGCCAGCAGCCAAGCCCGGGCTAGCGGGAGGGCCAGCACCCACAATGAGCAGTTCTTC
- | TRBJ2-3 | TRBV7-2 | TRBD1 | CASSLVGGQPDTQYF | TGTGCCAGCAGCTTAGTAGGGGGCCAACCAGATACGCAGTATTTT
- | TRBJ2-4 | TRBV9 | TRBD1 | CASSVGTGAIQYF | TGTGCCAGCAGCGTTGGGACAGGGGCAATTCAGTACTTC
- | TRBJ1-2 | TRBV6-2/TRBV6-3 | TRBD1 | CASSYATGSNYGYTF | TGTGCCAGCAGTTACGCGACAGGGTCTAACTATGGCTACACCTTC
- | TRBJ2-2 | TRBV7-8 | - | CASTATIGTGELFF | TGTGCCAGCACCGCCACCATCGGGACCGGGGAGCTGTTTTTC
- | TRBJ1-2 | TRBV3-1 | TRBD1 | CASSQEGDRGRYGYTF | TGTGCCAGCAGCCAGGAGGGGGACAGGGGACGGTATGGCTACACCTTC
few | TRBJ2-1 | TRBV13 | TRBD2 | CASSSTSGGAPDEQFF | TGTGCCAGCAGCTCCACTAGCGGGGGGGCCCCCGATGAGCAGTTCTTC
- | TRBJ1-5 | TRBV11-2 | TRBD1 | CASSPGQGREPRHF | TGTGCCAGCAGCCCAGGACAGGGCCGGGAGCCCCGGCATTTT
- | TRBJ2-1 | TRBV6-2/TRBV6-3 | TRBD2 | CASSYPGLAGTSYNEQFF | TGTGCCAGCAGTTACCCGGGACTAGCGGGTACCTCCTACAATGAGCAGTTCTTC
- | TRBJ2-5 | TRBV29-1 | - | CSVDRTEHDDEQYF | TGCAGCGTTGATAGGACAGAGCACGACGATGAGCAGTACTTC
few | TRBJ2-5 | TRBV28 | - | CASSLVGTIQETQYF | TGTGCCAGCAGTCTGGTAGGGACAATCCAAGAGACCCAGTACTTC
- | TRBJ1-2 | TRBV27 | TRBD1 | CTSSQGALGGYTF | TGTACCAGCAGTCAGGGGGCTCTTGGGGGCTACACCTTC
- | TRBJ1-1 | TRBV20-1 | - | CSAFHEGTEAFF | TGCAGTGCGTTCCATGAAGGCACTGAAGCTTTCTTT
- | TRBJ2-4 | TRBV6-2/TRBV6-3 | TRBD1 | CASSSRQGAYVRRNIQYF | TGTGCCAGCAGTTCTAGACAGGGGGCTTACGTTCGTAGAAACATTCAGTACTTC
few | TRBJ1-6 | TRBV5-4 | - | CASSFNRNSPLHF | TGTGCCAGCAGTTTTAATAGGAATTCACCCCTCCACTTT
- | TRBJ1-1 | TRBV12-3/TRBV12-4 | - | CAGSLVQGTEAFF | TGTGCCGGCAGTTTAGTCCAGGGCACTGAAGCTTTCTTT
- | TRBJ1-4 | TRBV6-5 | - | CATGQGSEKLFF | TGTGCCACAGGGCAGGGGAGTGAAAAACTGTTTTTT
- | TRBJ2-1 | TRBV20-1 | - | CSARDGGGEGFHSYNEQFF | TGCAGTGCTAGAGATGGGGGGGGCGAGGGTTTTCACTCCTACAATGAGCAGTTCTTC
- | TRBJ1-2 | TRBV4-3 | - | CASSQEDYWGNYGYTF | TGCGCCAGCAGCCAAGAGGATTACTGGGGGAACTATGGCTACACCTTC
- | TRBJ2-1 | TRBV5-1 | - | CASSLQGLSSHEQFF | TGCGCCAGCAGCTTGCAGGGGTTGAGTTCCCATGAGCAGTTCTTC
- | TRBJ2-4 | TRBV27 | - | CASSPRGGAHVQYF | TGTGCCAGCAGTCCGAGAGGAGGGGCCCACGTGCAGTACTTC
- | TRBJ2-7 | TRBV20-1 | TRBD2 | CSAISTSGGPYEQYF | TGCAGTGCTATATCGACTAGCGGGGGCCCCTACGAGCAGTACTTC
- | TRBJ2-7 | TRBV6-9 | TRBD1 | CASSFMRTGTEQYF | TGTGCCAGCAGTTTTATGCGGACAGGGACCGAGCAGTACTTC
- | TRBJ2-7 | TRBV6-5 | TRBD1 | CASSYSGTGDPYEQYF | TGTGCCAGCAGTTACTCGGGGACAGGGGATCCCTACGAGCAGTACTTC
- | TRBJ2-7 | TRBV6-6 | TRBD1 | CASSLKDRGFNEQYF | TGTGCCAGCAGTTTGAAAGACAGGGGTTTCAACGAGCAGTACTTC
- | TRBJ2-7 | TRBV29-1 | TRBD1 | CSVTLDRARGEQYF | TGCAGCGTGACCCTGGACAGGGCCCGAGGGGAGCAGTACTTC
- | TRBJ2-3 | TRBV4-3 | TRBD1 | CASSQAPPGTVPRDMQYF | TGCGCCAGCAGCCAAGCGCCGCCGGGGACAGTTCCAAGGGATATGCAGTATTTT
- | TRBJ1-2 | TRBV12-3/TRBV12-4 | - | CASSFGPRGPENYGYTF | TGTGCCAGCAGTTTCGGCCCCCGAGGGCCGGAGAACTATGGCTACACCTTC
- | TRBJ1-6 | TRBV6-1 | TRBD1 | CASSEVRGLSSPLHF | TGTGCCAGCAGTGAGGTCAGGGGGCTATCTTCACCCCTCCACTTT
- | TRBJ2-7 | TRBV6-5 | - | CASGPQGRTSYEQYF | TGTGCCAGCGGCCCTCAGGGCAGGACGTCCTACGAGCAGTACTTC
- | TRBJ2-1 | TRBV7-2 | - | CASSPGGRGTPNEQFF | TGTGCCAGCAGCCCTGGAGGACGGGGGACCCCAAATGAGCAGTTCTTC
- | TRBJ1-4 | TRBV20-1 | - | CSASDGRVDEKLFF | TGCAGTGCTAGTGACGGGCGTGTAGATGAAAAACTGTTTTTT
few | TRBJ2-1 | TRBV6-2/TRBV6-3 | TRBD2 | CASSPTSGNYNEQFF | TGTGCCAGCAGCCCGACTAGCGGGAACTACAATGAGCAGTTCTTC
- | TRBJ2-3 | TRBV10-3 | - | CAISESTYVDTQYF | TGTGCCATCAGTGAGTCGACCTACGTGGATACGCAGTATTTT
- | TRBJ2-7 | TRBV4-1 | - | CASSQEPPDEQYF | TGCGCCAGCAGCCAAGAGCCTCCGGACGAGCAGTACTTC
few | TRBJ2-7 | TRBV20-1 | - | CSASRLGTQNYEQYF | TGCAGTGCTAGTCGGTTAGGGACACAGAACTACGAGCAGTACTTC